The sequence of this T cell receptor beta chain was determined in a study of beta chain features in type 1 diabetes. The entirety of the isolated RNA underwent reverse transcription, so expressed TCRB transcripts were sequenced. Assay used: immunoSEQ multiplex PCR; TCRdb lists only in-frame clones, some missing. The sample includes roughly 500,000 clones, about 32% of them seen just once. Germline V gene sequence: CDR1 LNHDA, CDR2 SQIVND (reference sequence). CDR3 length: 15 residues. Trimming took off 7 bases at V and 8 bases at J, with 20 bases between the two ends. The specimen sequenced was naive CD4+ T cells from blood. The genes are TRBV19 and TRBJ2-2; D might be TRBD1 (5 bases). The clonotype was recovered from a man aged 18 to 35 in good health. CDR3 region: CASKGGHTLAGELFF. DNA of the CDR3: TGTGCCAGTAAGGGTGGACACACCTTGGCAGGGGAGCTGTTTTTT.